This is a list of T cell receptor beta chains from one sample in a study of cytomegalovirus exposure and HLA in healthy donors. Libraries were prepared by immunoSEQ multiplex PCR; TCRdb keeps only in-frame clonotypes and omits some of them. This sample yields around 160,000 clones, of which around four fifths are seen a single time; around 2.4% belongs to the top ten. Specimen: PBMCs. The receptors originated from a man younger than 40 in good health and CMV-seropositive. Both conserved end residues are part of each CDR3. The order of the fields is V gene, D gene, J gene, clone size, CDR3 DNA, CDR3 protein. A D gene is named only where the DNA matches it firmly. Some rows have no size entry. The others give once, few or many, or a class for an expanded clone.

TRBV6-6	TRBD1	TRBJ1-2	NA	TGTGCCAGCAGTTCAACAGGGGAGTATGGCTACACCTTC	CASSSTGEYGYTF
TRBV2	TRBD2	TRBJ2-3	once	TGTGCCAGCAGTTCTCAATTACCGACTAGCGGGGGGTTCGGTACGCAGTATTTT	CASSSQLPTSGGFGTQYF
TRBV27	TRBD2	TRBJ2-1	NA	TGTGCCAGCAGCCCCGGACTAGCGGGGGCCGCGGAGCAGTTCTTC	CASSPGLAGAAEQFF
TRBV7-3	NA	TRBJ1-2	NA	TGTGCCAGCAGCCCTGGCGACAGTTCCTATGGCTACACCTTC	CASSPGDSSYGYTF
TRBV6-5	TRBD2	TRBJ2-3	NA	TGTGCCAGCAGCCGCGGGACTAGAGCAACAGGGAATTTT	CASSRGTRATGNF
TRBV4-2	TRBD2	TRBJ2-1	NA	TGTGCCAGCAGCCAAGAGTGGCCTAGCGGGGGACACTACAATGAGCAGTTCTTC	CASSQEWPSGGHYNEQFF
TRBV6-6	TRBD2	TRBJ2-7	NA	TGTGCCAGCAGTTACAGGGTGGGGGGGACCTCCGAGCAGTACTTC	CASSYRVGGTSEQYF
TRBV18	NA	TRBJ1-1	NA	TGTGCCAGCTCACCTATTTCAGGGTTCACTGAAGCTTTCTTT	CASSPISGFTEAFF
TRBV6-1	TRBD1	TRBJ1-4	NA	TGTGCCAGCAGTGATCTGGACAGGGGCCTTTTTAATGAAAAACTGTTTTTT	CASSDLDRGLFNEKLFF
TRBV19	NA	TRBJ1-5	NA	TGTGCCAGTAATCCAGGGGCGTATAGCAATCAGCCCCAGCATTTT	CASNPGAYSNQPQHF
TRBV29-1	NA	TRBJ1-2	NA	TGCAGCGCTGCCCTCCCCGGTTCTTCCTATGGCTACACCTTC	CSAALPGSSYGYTF
TRBV6-5	NA	TRBJ1-2	NA	TGTGCCAGCAGTACCGGGGAGGGGGTTGGCTACACCTTC	CASSTGEGVGYTF
TRBV4-1	NA	TRBJ1-5	NA	TGCGCCAGCAGCCATGTAGGGGAAGGAAATCAGCCCCAGCATTTT	CASSHVGEGNQPQHF
TRBV10-3	NA	TRBJ1-5	NA	TGTGCCATCAGTGAAGGAAGCAGGTCCAATCAGCCCCAGCATTTT	CAISEGSRSNQPQHF
TRBV7-8	NA	TRBJ2-4	once	TGTGCCAGCAGCTTAGGACGCCGGGACAAAAACATTCAGTACTTC	CASSLGRRDKNIQYF
TRBV11-2	TRBD1	TRBJ1-2	NA	TGTGCCAGCAGCTTATTCCCGATAGGGGGCTCCGGGAACTATGGCTACACCTTC	CASSLFPIGGSGNYGYTF
TRBV7-9	TRBD1	TRBJ1-3	NA	TGTGCCAGCAGCCCCCGGGGACAGTCGGGTGGAAACACCATATATTTT	CASSPRGQSGGNTIYF
TRBV27	NA	TRBJ2-1	NA	TGTGCCAGCAGTTTATTGGCAGGGATCTACAATGAGCAGTTCTTC	CASSLLAGIYNEQFF
TRBV10-3	NA	TRBJ1-1	few	TGTGCCATCAGTGAGCAGGGTATGAACACTGAAGCTTTCTTT	CAISEQGMNTEAFF
TRBV15	NA	TRBJ1-5	NA	TGTGCCACCAGCGCTCTTGGGGGGAATAGCAATCAGCCCCAGCATTTT	CATSALGGNSNQPQHF
TRBV11-3	TRBD1	TRBJ1-1	once	TGTGCCAGCAGCGAATGGGACAGGCCTCAAACGATTAACACTGAAGCTTTCTTT	CASSEWDRPQTINTEAFF
TRBV7-9	NA	TRBJ2-1	NA	TGTGCCAGCAGCACCGAAGTAGTACATGAGCAGTTCTTC	CASSTEVVHEQFF
TRBV6-6	NA	TRBJ2-7	NA	TGTGCCAGCAGTTACCCCAGTATTTCCTACGAGCAGTACTTC	CASSYPSISYEQYF
TRBV9	NA	TRBJ1-2	NA	TGTGCCAGCAGCTATCTAGGAGGCTATGGCTACACCTTC	CASSYLGGYGYTF
TRBV7-9	TRBD2	TRBJ2-3	NA	TGTGCCAGCAGTCCGTTCCCTAGCGGGGGGGATCGGGCAGATACGCAGTATTTT	CASSPFPSGGDRADTQYF
TRBV4-2	TRBD2	TRBJ2-1	once	TGTGCCAGCAGCCAAGACCCGAGCGGGGGGTACAATGAGCAGTTCTTC	CASSQDPSGGYNEQFF
TRBV10-3	TRBD1	TRBJ2-7	NA	TGTGCCATCAGTACAGGGGAAAGCGAGCAGTACTTC	CAISTGESEQYF
TRBV7-2	NA	TRBJ2-4	NA	TGTGCCAGCAGCCCGGGATACATTCAGTACTTC	CASSPGYIQYF
TRBV19	TRBD1	TRBJ2-7	once	TGTGCCAGTAGTATTACAGGGGGTGATACCTACGAGCAGTACTTC	CASSITGGDTYEQYF
TRBV5-1	TRBD2	TRBJ2-3	NA	TGCGCCAGCAGCTTCCCTTCGACTAGCGGGGGGACGAGAGGCCCAGATACGCAGTATTTT	CASSFPSTSGGTRGPDTQYF
TRBV7-2	TRBD1	TRBJ1-5	NA	TGTGCCAGCAGCGCCGGGACAGGACTTAGGGCCCAGCATTTT	CASSAGTGLRAQHF
TRBV5-1	TRBD1	TRBJ2-7	few	TGCGCCAGCAGCCGTTCCGGGACAGGGACCGACGAGCAGTACTTC	CASSRSGTGTDEQYF
TRBV29-1	NA	TRBJ1-2	few	TGCAGCGCGCCCCACCGGGGGGCTGACTATGGCTACACCTTC	CSAPHRGADYGYTF
TRBV15	TRBD2	TRBJ2-3	NA	TGTGCCACCAGCAGAGTGGGGCTAGCGGGACCAGGTGATACGCAGTATTTT	CATSRVGLAGPGDTQYF
TRBV27	TRBD1	TRBJ1-2	NA	TGTGCCAGCAGTTCCCCAGGGACAGGAAATGGCTACACCTTC	CASSSPGTGNGYTF
TRBV2	NA	TRBJ2-3	NA	TGTGCCAGCAGTGAGACACAAAGCACAGATACGCAGTATTTT	CASSETQSTDTQYF
TRBV9	TRBD1	TRBJ2-1	NA	TGTGCCAGCAGCCCCTTACTGGACAGGGGTGCCTACAATGAGCAGTTCTTC	CASSPLLDRGAYNEQFF
TRBV7-2	NA	TRBJ1-1	NA	TGTGCCAGCAGCTGGCCGGGTACTGAAGCTTTCTTT	CASSWPGTEAFF
TRBV29-1	NA	TRBJ1-2	NA	TGCAGCGTTGAAGATCGTTCGGTGCTCGGCTACACCTTC	CSVEDRSVLGYTF
TRBV9	TRBD2	TRBJ2-7	NA	TGTGCCAGCAGCCTACGAGCGGGGGGGAATCACGAGCAGTACTTC	CASSLRAGGNHEQYF
TRBV11-2	NA	TRBJ1-1	NA	TGTGCCAGCAGCTTAGAGAGGCTCTCTGAAGCTTTCTTT	CASSLERLSEAFF
TRBV11-2	NA	TRBJ2-7	NA	TGTGCCAGCAGCTTATGGAGGGGGCGCGACGAGCAGTACTTC	CASSLWRGRDEQYF
TRBV30	TRBD1	TRBJ2-2	medium-sized	TGTGCCTGGAGTGTCCTAGGGGGCCACACCGGGGAGCTGTTTTTT	CAWSVLGGHTGELFF
TRBV11-3	NA	TRBJ2-7	NA	TGTGCCAGCAGTCCGGGCACAGGGGGGGGCAACTACGAGCAGTACTTC	CASSPGTGGGNYEQYF
TRBV5-1	TRBD2	TRBJ2-5	NA	TGCGCCAGCAGCTCAGCGGGGGCCGGAGAGACCCAGTACTTC	CASSSAGAGETQYF
TRBV5-1	NA	TRBJ2-1	NA	TGCGCCAGCCGATCTCCGGGGGACAATGAGCAGTTCTTC	CASRSPGDNEQFF
TRBV30	NA	TRBJ1-5	NA	TGTGCCTGGAGTGACAGGGTGGTAAGCAATCAGCCCCAGCATTTT	CAWSDRVVSNQPQHF
TRBV2	NA	TRBJ2-7	few	TGTGCCAGCGGAAGGGGGGAGCAGTACTTC	CASGRGEQYF
TRBV13	TRBD1	TRBJ1-1	NA	TGTGCCAGCTCAACAGGGGAAGTTAACACTGAAGCTTTCTTT	CASSTGEVNTEAFF
TRBV4-3	TRBD1	TRBJ1-2	NA	TGCGCCAGCAGCCCCACCGGGACAGATAACTATGGCTACACCTTC	CASSPTGTDNYGYTF
TRBV7-8	TRBD1	TRBJ2-7	NA	TGTGCCAGCAGCACCGGGACAGGGGGCCTCCTGGGCGAGCAGTACTTC	CASSTGTGGLLGEQYF
TRBV7-2	TRBD1	TRBJ1-2	NA	TGTGCCAGCAGCTTAGCCGGGACAGGGTTCGGGGGCTACACCTTC	CASSLAGTGFGGYTF